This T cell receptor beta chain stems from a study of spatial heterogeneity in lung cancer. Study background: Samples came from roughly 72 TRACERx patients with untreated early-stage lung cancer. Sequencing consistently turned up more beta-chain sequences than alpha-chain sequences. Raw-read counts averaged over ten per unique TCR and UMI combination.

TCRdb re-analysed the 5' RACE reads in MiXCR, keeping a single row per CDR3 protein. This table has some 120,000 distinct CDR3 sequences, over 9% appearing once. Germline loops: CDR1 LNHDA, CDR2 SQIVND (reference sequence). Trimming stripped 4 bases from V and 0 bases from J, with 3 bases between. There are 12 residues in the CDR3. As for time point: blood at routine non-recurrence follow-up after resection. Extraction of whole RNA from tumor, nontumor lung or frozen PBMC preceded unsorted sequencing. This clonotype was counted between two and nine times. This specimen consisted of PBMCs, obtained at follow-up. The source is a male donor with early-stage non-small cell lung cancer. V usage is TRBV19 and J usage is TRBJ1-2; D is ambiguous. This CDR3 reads CASSTSNYGYTF. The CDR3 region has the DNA TGTGCCAGTAGTACTTCTAACTATGGCTACACCTTC.